Described below is a single T cell receptor beta chain sequence and its context. Antigen specificity is unknown. These data belong to a study of cytomegalovirus exposure and HLA in healthy donors. Study results and caveats: Later work associated 16,951 TCR beta sequences with HLA alleles at 0.05 false discovery rate.

PCR employed 60 Vbeta and 13 Jbeta primers. Per the original data handling: There were about 80 million unique TCR beta chains by a later count, and approximately 11 million of them were shared. Clones were read by immunoSEQ multiplex PCR, and TCRdb kept only the in-frame ones, dropping some. That table furnishes V, J and clone size, whereas the DNA furnished D and trimming. The sample lists just under 95,000 clones; roughly 80% were seen once. Germline CDR1 is SGHTS and CDR2 is YDEGEE. The V gene lost 4 bases and the J gene lost 0 bases, with 11 bases spanning the gap. This CDR3 comprises 15 residues.

The sample taken for sequencing was PBMCs. The TCR was taken from a girl aged 2 to 10 in good health and CMV-seropositive. This chain joins TRBV5-8 and TRBJ1-5; no clear D gene. In DNA form, the CDR3 reads TGTGCCAGCAGCCCATACATAACTAGCAATCAGCCCCAGCATTTT. Protein product: CASSPYITSNQPQHF.